Listed here is a single TCR beta chain. Its antigen has not been determined. Nothing much larger sits one base from this clone, and base qualities are not available. These data originate in a study of technical replicates of blood from several donors (dated by TCRdb to about 2017). The library was produced with the immunoSEQ multiplex PCR assay. Here the immuneACCESS table is served through TCRdb, limited to in-frame sequences with V and J called. Missing clones are a known gap in these copies; in checked studies unresolved V genes cover under half, and the rest lacks a known reason. This sample gives approximately 95,000 clones in total; 85% to 95% of them show up just once. The top ten clonotypes cover about 0.36% of the sample. CDR1 and CDR2 (MNHEY, SVGAGI) derive from the germline V gene. CDR3 length: 14 amino acids, cysteine to phenylalanine. CDR3 DNA only is kept here, 42 bases in frame from base 1. The junction shows trimming of 5 bases on V and 7 bases on J, and the gene matches do not reach 2 bases of it.

The sequence is built from TRBV6-5 and TRBJ1-6; 10 central bases correspond to TRBD1. The source material was T cells isolated from PBMCs. The receptor's source is a human donor in good health. Read as DNA, the sequence is TGTGCCAGCAGTGCGGGACAGGGGAATTCACCCCTCCACTTT. Its translation is CASSAGQGNSPLHF.